These 10 T cell receptor beta chains share one sample of origin, sequenced in a study of T cell changes during pregnancy in multiple sclerosis (dated by TCRdb to the late 2010s). The library was made by the immunoSEQ multiplex PCR assay. Not all clones reach the TCRdb copy of this immuneACCESS table, which keeps in-frame sequences only. Checked studies attribute under half of the gap to unresolved V genes and leave the rest unexplained. In this sample the table shows about 45,000 clones, around nine tenths of which occur a single time. Roughly 0.57% of the sample lies in the top ten. The sample in question was CD4+ T cells from peripheral blood mononuclear cells, obtained in the first trimester of pregnancy. These receptors were obtained from a female donor with multiple sclerosis, enrolled in a pregnancy study.

The chain links TRBV25-1 to TRBJ1-1; the D gene is possibly TRBD1 (6 bases). The CDR3 sequence is 13 residues long. Looked up from germline, CDR1 is MGHDK and CDR2 is SYGVNS. The V and J ends lost 2 bases and 10 bases respectively, with 14 bases between them. CDR3 nucleotide sequence: TGTGCCAGCAGTGAAGCCAAGGGGGGGGGAGCTTTCTTT. The encoded protein is CASSEAKGGGAFF.

The chain recombines TRBV19 with TRBJ2-7, with 9 bases matching TRBD1. The CDR3 is made up of 15 amino acids. Germline assignment: CDR1 LNHDA and CDR2 SQIVND (reference sequence). V gave up 6 bases and J gave up 3 bases; unmatched junction bases: 9. The CDR3 nucleotides are TGTGCCAGTAGAGCCGGGGGACAGGGAGGCTACGAGCAGTACTTC. Residues: CASRAGGQGGYEQYF.

The chain joins TRBV30 to TRBJ1-5; no clear D gene. Trimming stripped 3 bases from V and 0 bases from J, with 6 bases between. Germline loops: CDR1 GTSNPN, CDR2 SVGIG (reference sequence). CDR3 length: 13 residues. The CDR3 reads CAWRQASNQPQHF. CDR3 nucleotide sequence: TGTGCCTGGAGGCAGGCTAGCAATCAGCCCCAGCATTTT.

The chain joins TRBV7-6 to TRBJ1-1, with D maybe TRBD1 (5 bases). This CDR3 is 17 amino acids long. Trimming took 0 bases from V and 1 from J, leaving 15 bases between them. Germline CDR1 is SGHVS and CDR2 is FNYEAQ. DNA of the CDR3: TGTGCCAGCAGCTTAGCCGGGGGGAAGATGGCGAACACTGAAGCTTTCTTT. It translates to CASSLAGGKMANTEAFF.

A single count supports this clone. This chain connects TRBV4-1 to TRBJ1-2; 9 nucleotides line up with TRBD1. CDR1 is MGHRA and CDR2 is YSYEKL in the germline V gene. CDR3 size: 16 residues. The V and J ends lost 1 base and 6 bases, in that order; junction bases with no gene match: 9. The DNA for the CDR3 is TGCGCCAGCAGCCAAGGGTGGGGACAGGGAGTAGATGGCTACACCTTC. It codes for CASSQGWGQGVDGYTF.

The J gene is TRBJ2-3, the V gene TRBV2; 8 nucleotides agree with TRBD2. Losses at the gene ends were 6 bases for V and 2 bases for J; bases not matched to a gene: 7. The germline V gene has CDR1 SNHLY and CDR2 FYNNEI. The CDR3 loop spans 15 amino acids. The CDR3 protein is CASRDLAGITDTQYF. The CDR3, as DNA: TGTGCCAGCAGGGATCTAGCGGGTATCACAGATACGCAGTATTTT. Supplemented by reference TRBV2 and TRBJ2-3, the full variable domain reads EPEVTQTPSHQVTQMGQEVILRCVPISNHLYFYWYRQILGQKVEFLVSFYNNEISEKSEIFDDQFSVERPDGSNFTLKIRSTKLEDSAMYFCASRDLAGITDTQYFGPGTRLTVL.

V usage is TRBV29-1 and J usage is TRBJ2-4; TRBD1 aligns across 12 bases. Germline CDR1 is SQVTM and CDR2 is ANQGSEA. V lost 0 bases to trimming and J lost 0 bases; unmatched junction nucleotides: 6. CDR3 length: 18 residues. The CDR3 sequence: CSVEDRRDRGLAKNIQYF. The CDR3 DNA reads as TGCAGCGTTGAAGATCGTCGGGACAGGGGGCTAGCCAAAAACATTCAGTACTTC.

The V and J genes are TRBV6-1 and TRBJ2-7, with 11 bases lining up with TRBD2. The CDR3 extends over 15 amino acids. CDR1 MNHNS and CDR2 SASEGT come from the germline V gene. With 0 bases clipped from V and 3 bases from J, the junction kept 1 base outside the gene matches. The CDR3 loop reads CASSEATSGDYEQYF. The CDR3 nucleotides read TGTGCCAGCAGTGAAGCGACTAGCGGGGACTACGAGCAGTACTTC.

The CDR3 sequence is CASSYRPLQVNEAFF. The CDR3 DNA reads as TGTGCCAGCAGTTATCGGCCCCTGCAGGTTAATGAAGCTTTCTTT. This rearrangement joins TRBV6-5 to TRBJ1-1; no clear D. V was cut by 3 bases and J by 7 bases, with 18 bases left in between. This CDR3 has 15 residues. CDR1 and CDR2 (germline): MNHEY, SVGAGI.

The chain recombines TRBV2 with TRBJ2-7; TRBD1 aligns across 7 bases. Germline V gene lookup returns CDR1 SNHLY and CDR2 FYNNEI. There are 15 residues in the CDR3. Trimming removed 7 bases from V and 4 bases from J; junction bases left unmatched: 13. The CDR3 sequence is CASMRDRDRTYEQYF. The CDR3 DNA sequence: TGTGCCAGCATGAGGGACCGGGACAGAACTTACGAGCAGTACTTC.